The rows below give T cell receptor beta chains drawn from one sample of a study of T cell responses to AZD1222 COVID-19 vaccine. The table came from immunoSEQ multiplex PCR; TCRdb's copy has only in-frame clones and leaves some out. Of around 140,000 clones detected, about nine tenths appear once; the ten largest clones hold 3% to 4%. The sequencing here drew on peripheral blood, taken 28 days after the second AZD1222 dose. The receptor set was obtained from an adult who received the AZD1222 COVID-19 vaccine. CDR3s include the opening cysteine and the closing phenylalanine or tryptophan. D genes are given only for firm matches. Not all rows give a size; the values are once, few, many and, for expanded clones, a class.

d_call	v_call	clone_size	cdr3_length	j_call	cdr3_nt	cdr3_aa
-	TRBV2	-	15	TRBJ1-3	TGTGCCAGCAGCCAAGGACTCCACTCTGGAAACACCATATATTTT	CASSQGLHSGNTIYF
TRBD2	TRBV7-2	-	16	TRBJ2-1	TGTGCCAGCAGACCCGAGGGAACTAGCGGGGTAAATGAGCAGTTCTTC	CASRPEGTSGVNEQFF
-	TRBV14	-	15	TRBJ2-1	TGTGCCAGCAGCCAAGATTCCCCCTCCTACAATGAGCAGTTCTTC	CASSQDSPSYNEQFF
-	TRBV3-1/TRBV3-2	-	10	TRBJ2-1	TGTGCCAGCGGTTACAATGAGCAGTTCTTC	CASGYNEQFF
-	TRBV2	once	14	TRBJ1-4	TGTGCCAGCAGGACCGACAGGTTGGGGGAAAAACTGTTTTTT	CASRTDRLGEKLFF
-	TRBV28	-	15	TRBJ2-2	TGTGCCAGCAGTCCAGCCGGGGTGAGAGCCGGGGAGCTGTTTTTT	CASSPAGVRAGELFF
-	TRBV7-8	once	13	TRBJ2-1	TGTGCCAGCAGCTTACCCTACTACAATGAGCAGTTCTTC	CASSLPYYNEQFF
-	TRBV12-5	-	13	TRBJ1-2	TGTGCTAGTAACACGGGGCAGAACTATGGCTACACCTTC	CASNTGQNYGYTF
TRBD2	TRBV29-1	-	15	TRBJ2-3	TGCAGCGTTGAGGGGGCTAGCGGGAGCACAGATACGCAGTATTTT	CSVEGASGSTDTQYF
-	TRBV30	-	12	TRBJ1-6	TGTGCCTGGACTCGCGAGAGTGGGACCCTCCACTTT	CAWTRESGTLHF
-	TRBV6-6	few	13	TRBJ1-1	TGTGCCAGCAGCGCACAGGGAGGCACTGAAGCTTTCTTT	CASSAQGGTEAFF
-	TRBV11-3	-	11	TRBJ1-4	TGTGCCAGCAGCCAACATGAAAAACTGTTTTTT	CASSQHEKLFF
-	TRBV5-6	-	13	TRBJ1-1	TGTGCCAGCAGCTTTGATCTGGACGGAGGAGCTTTCTTT	CASSFDLDGGAFF
-	TRBV27	-	17	TRBJ1-6	TGTGCCAGCAGCCAACCCCGCCAGACTGGGGCTAATTCACCCCTCCACTTT	CASSQPRQTGANSPLHF
TRBD1	TRBV19	once	14	TRBJ1-1	TGTGCCAGTAGTATCGAGACAGGGGTGACTGAAGCTTTCTTT	CASSIETGVTEAFF
TRBD1	TRBV3-1/TRBV3-2	-	16	TRBJ1-4	TGTGCCAGCAGCCTAGCCTCGGGACAGCTAATGAAGAAACTGTTTTTT	CASSLASGQLMKKLFF
-	TRBV6-1	once	14	TRBJ1-2	TGTGCCAGCAGTGAACGGGATTTGATCGGGGGCTACACCTTC	CASSERDLIGGYTF